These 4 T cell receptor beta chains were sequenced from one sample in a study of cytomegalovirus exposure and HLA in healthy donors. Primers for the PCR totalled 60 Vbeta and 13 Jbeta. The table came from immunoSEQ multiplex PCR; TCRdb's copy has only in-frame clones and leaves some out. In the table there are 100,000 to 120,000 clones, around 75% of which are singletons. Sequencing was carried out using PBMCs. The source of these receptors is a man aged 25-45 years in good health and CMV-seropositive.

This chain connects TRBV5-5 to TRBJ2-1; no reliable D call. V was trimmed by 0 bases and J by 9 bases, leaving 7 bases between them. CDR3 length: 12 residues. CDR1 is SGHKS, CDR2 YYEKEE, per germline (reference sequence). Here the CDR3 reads CASSLEATEQFF. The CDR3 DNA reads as TGTGCCAGCAGCTTGGAAGCGACTGAGCAGTTCTTC. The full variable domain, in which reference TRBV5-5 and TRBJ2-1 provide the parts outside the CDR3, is DAGVTQSPTHLIKTRGQQVTLRCSPISGHKSVSWYQQVLGQGPQFIFQYYEKEERGRGNFPDRFSARQFPNYSSELNVNALLLGDSALYLCASSLEATEQFFGPGTRLTVL.

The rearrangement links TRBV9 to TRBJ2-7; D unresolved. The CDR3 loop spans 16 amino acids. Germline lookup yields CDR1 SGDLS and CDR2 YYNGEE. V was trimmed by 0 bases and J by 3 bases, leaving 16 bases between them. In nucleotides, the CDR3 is TGTGCCAGCAGCGTAGAGGCAGGTGGGCCCTACTACGAGCAGTACTTC. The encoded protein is CASSVEAGGPYYEQYF.

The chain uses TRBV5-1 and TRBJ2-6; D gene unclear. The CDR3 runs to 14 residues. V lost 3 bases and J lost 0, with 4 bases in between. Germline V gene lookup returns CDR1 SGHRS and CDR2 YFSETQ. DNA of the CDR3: TGCGCCAGCAGCTCAGGCTCTGGGGCCAACGTCCTGACTTTC. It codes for CASSSGSGANVLTF.

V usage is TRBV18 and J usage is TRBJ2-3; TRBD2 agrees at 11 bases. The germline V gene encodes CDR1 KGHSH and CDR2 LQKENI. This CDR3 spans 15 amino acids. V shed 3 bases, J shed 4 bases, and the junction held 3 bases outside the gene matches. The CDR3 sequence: CASSPTGLAADTQYF. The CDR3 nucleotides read TGTGCCAGCTCACCTACGGGACTAGCGGCAGATACGCAGTATTTT.